These 21 T cell receptor beta chains were all obtained from the same sample, sequenced in a study of shared clonotypes between healthy human individuals (dated by TCRdb to 2020 to 2021). Libraries were made using the immunoSEQ multiplex PCR assay. TCRdb took this table from immuneACCESS and kept in-frame rearrangements with V and J called. Such tables lack part of the clones; where checked against another copy, unresolved V genes explain under half of the gap, and the rest is unexplained. This sample has 2 million to 2.5 million clones in its table, and more than 85% of those were observed once. Jointly, the top ten make up about 0.37% of the sample. Sequencing used naive CD4+ T cells from PBMCs. What this sample's cell subset or site label stands for: CD45RA+ positively selected. These receptors were collected from a man aged 18 to 35 in good health. Some clones in this sample may be carry-over from other donors' samples.

This sequence joins TRBV27 and TRBJ2-7; TRBD2 aligns across 7 bases. Trimming cost V 0 bases and J 7 bases; bases outside gene matches: 3. CDR1 is MNHEY and CDR2 is SMNVEV in the germline V gene (reference sequence). This CDR3 contains 13 residues. DNA of the CDR3: TGTGCCAGCAGTTTATCGGGGCGGGGGGAGCAGTACTTC. Its protein product is CASSLSGRGEQYF.

V and J are TRBV5-1 and TRBJ2-4, with 15 nucleotides matching TRBD2. CDR3 length: 22 residues. V lost 4 bases, J lost 2 bases, and 19 bases stayed unmatched. Germline CDR1 reads SGHRS; CDR2 reads YFSETQ. CDR3 sequence reads: CASSAFSPGLAGGNPTKNIQYF. In DNA form, the CDR3 reads TGCGCCAGCAGCGCATTCTCCCCAGGACTAGCGGGAGGGAACCCAACCAAAAACATTCAGTACTTC. Full variable domain (remainder filled in from reference TRBV5-1 and TRBJ2-4): KAGVTQTPRYLIKTRGQQVTLSCSPISGHRSVSWYQQTPGQGLQFLFEYFSETQRNKGNFPGRFSGRQFSNSRSEMNVSTLELGDSALYLCASSAFSPGLAGGNPTKNIQYFGAGTRLSVL.

The rearrangement uses TRBV7-2 and TRBJ2-7, with D perhaps matching TRBD1 or TRBD2 (5 bases each). The CDR3 has 15 residues. Germline V gene sequence: CDR1 SGHTA, CDR2 FQGNSA. V lost 5 bases and J lost 2, with 16 bases in between. In DNA, the CDR3 is TGTGCCAGCAGCCTAGAACGGGACCCGACCTACGAGCAGTACTTC. Translating gives CASSLERDPTYEQYF.

V is TRBV18 and J is TRBJ2-6; no reliable D call. Trimming cost V 3 bases and J 2 bases, with 11 bases left between them. CDR1 and CDR2 from the germline V gene are KGHSH and LQKENI. The CDR3 loop spans 16 amino acids. CDR3 DNA: TGTGCCAGCTCACCCACCTGGGAAACTGGGGCCAACGTCCTGACTTTC. Protein sequence: CASSPTWETGANVLTF.

The CDR3 bases are TGCGCCAGCAACCGGGCGTCCCACAATGAGCAGTTCTTC. Translation gives CASNRASHNEQFF. The chain employs TRBV5-1 and TRBJ2-1; no firm D call. The CDR3 is made up of 13 amino acids. V shed 6 bases and J shed 5 bases, with 12 bases lying between them. Germline CDR1 reads SGHRS; CDR2 reads YFSETQ.

This chain connects TRBV7-3 to TRBJ1-1; D remains unclear. V was cut by 2 bases and J by 5 bases, with 9 bases left in between. The CDR3 is 13 amino acids. From germline, CDR1 is SGHTA and CDR2 FQGTGA. Here the CDR3 reads CASSLSAVTEAFF. For the CDR3, the DNA is TGTGCCAGCAGCTTATCGGCAGTTACTGAAGCTTTCTTT. The variable domain in full, completed from reference TRBV7-3 and TRBJ1-1, reads GAGVSQTPSNKVTEKGKYVELRCDPISGHTALYWYRQSLGQGPEFLIYFQGTGAADDSGLPNDRFFAVRPEGSVSTLKIQRTERGDSAVYLCASSLSAVTEAFFGQGTRLTVV.

V and J are TRBV6-5 and TRBJ1-1; no clear D. Trimming pared 2 bases from V and 1 base from J, leaving 11 bases between. Per the germline V gene, CDR1 is MNHEY and CDR2 is SVGAGI. This CDR3 has 15 amino acids. The DNA for the CDR3 is TGTGCCAGCAGTTACAGTGGCCAGTCGAACACTGAAGCTTTCTTT. Encoded protein: CASSYSGQSNTEAFF.

The chain combines TRBV5-4 with TRBJ1-2; 9 nucleotides agree with TRBD1. The CDR3 covers 15 residues. Germline values: CDR1 SGHNT, CDR2 YYREEE (reference sequence). Unmatched junction bases numbered 6, after V lost 0 bases and J lost 6 bases. The DNA for the CDR3 is TGTGCCAGCAGCTTGGCGTCTAGGACAGGGGATGGCTACACCTTC. Its translation is CASSLASRTGDGYTF.

The chain recombines TRBV28 with TRBJ2-5; TRBD1 is a possible D gene (6 bases). CDR1 and CDR2 from the germline V gene are MDHEN and SYDVKM. V dropped 5 bases and J dropped 10 bases, with 17 bases sitting between them. The CDR3 loop spans 13 amino acids. CDR3 DNA: TGTGCCAGCAGTAAGACCTCCGACAGGTTCCAGTACTTC. This sequence encodes CASSKTSDRFQYF.

With regard to this clone: At the DNA level, this CDR3 is encoded by other sequences in the same sample as well. The chain recombines TRBV28 with TRBJ2-7; 8 bases are shared with TRBD1. Germline V lookup: CDR1 MDHEN, CDR2 SYDVKM. The CDR3 sequence is 15 residues long. The V gene end was trimmed by 4 bases and the J gene end by 3 bases; junction bases not matched to a gene: 8. The DNA for the CDR3 is TGTGCCAGCAGTTCCTCCGGGACAGGCCTCTACGAGCAGTACTTC. This gives the protein CASSSSGTGLYEQYF.

This clone came up once. V usage is TRBV27 and J usage is TRBJ2-3, with D perhaps TRBD2 (5 bases). The length of the CDR3 is 9 residues. Trimming pared 6 bases from V and 13 bases from J, leaving 8 bases between. Germline V gene data show CDR1 as MNHEY and CDR2 as SMNVEV (reference sequence). CDR3 nucleotide sequence: TGTGCCAGCAGGGTGAGGGAGTATTTT. Amino acids: CASRVREYF.

This chain links TRBV30 with TRBJ2-1, with 11 positions matching TRBD1. The CDR3 totals 18 residues. Germline CDR1 is GTSNPN and CDR2 is SVGIG (reference sequence). V was clipped by 1 base and J by 5 bases; unmatched bases: 13. This chain's CDR3 is CAWSALFWGTGGNNEQFF. Here the CDR3 DNA reads TGTGCCTGGAGTGCCCTCTTTTGGGGGACAGGGGGAAACAATGAGCAGTTCTTC. Using reference TRBV30 and TRBJ2-1 for the parts outside the CDR3, the full variable domain is SQTIHQWPATLVQPVGSPLSLECTVEGTSNPNLYWYRQAAGRGLQLLFYSVGIGQISSEVPQNLSASRPQDRQFILSSKKLLLSDSGFYLCAWSALFWGTGGNNEQFFGPGTRLTVL.

The V and J genes are TRBV5-1 and TRBJ2-5; TRBD2 aligns across 9 bases. The J segment lost 5 bases and the V segment lost 7 bases, leaving 12 bases of the junction unmatched. Per germline, CDR1 SGHRS and CDR2 YFSETQ. The CDR3 spans 15 residues. In DNA form, the CDR3 reads TGCGCCAGCCGTGGATATAGCGGGAGTTCTGAGACCCAGTACTTC. Encoded protein: CASRGYSGSSETQYF.

The chain has TRBV6-6 and TRBJ2-5; perhaps TRBD2 as D (5 bases). V was trimmed by 1 base and J by 3 bases, leaving 12 bases between them. Per germline, CDR1 MNHNY and CDR2 SVGAGI (reference sequence). This CDR3 spans 15 amino acids. The CDR3, as DNA: TGTGCCAGCAGTTACTTCCCTGCGAGGGAAGAGACCCAGTACTTC. Translated: CASSYFPAREETQYF.

Remarks on this clone: Different DNA sequences within this sample yield the same CDR3. The chain couples TRBV7-2 to TRBJ1-2; TRBD1 might be the D (5 bases). Germline V gene sequence: CDR1 SGHTA, CDR2 FQGNSA. The length of the CDR3 is 13 residues. V lost 3 bases and J lost 3, with 8 bases in between. The CDR3 region is CASSLAQDYGYTF. As DNA, the CDR3 is TGTGCCAGCAGCTTGGCACAGGACTATGGCTACACCTTC.

J is TRBJ2-6 and V is TRBV9, with a possible D match to TRBD1 (6 bases). This CDR3 is 17 amino acids long. V lost 0 bases and J lost 2, with 12 bases in between. Germline assignment: CDR1 SGDLS and CDR2 YYNGEE. In nucleotides, the CDR3 is TGTGCCAGCAGCGTAGCCCCACCAGGGGCTGGGGCCAACGTCCTGACTTTC. It yields the protein CASSVAPPGAGANVLTF. Supplemented by reference TRBV9 and TRBJ2-6, the full variable domain reads DSGVTQTPKHLITATGQRVTLRCSPRSGDLSVYWYQQSLDQGLQFLIQYYNGEERAKGNILERFSAQQFPDLHSELNLSSLELGDSALYFCASSVAPPGAGANVLTFGAGSRLTVL.

The chain has TRBV19 and TRBJ1-2; D is ambiguous. This CDR3 region has 11 residues. V was shortened by 3 bases and J by 7 bases, with 6 bases between the two germline ends. Germline values: CDR1 LNHDA, CDR2 SQIVND (reference sequence). CDR3 region: CASSIGPGYTF. The DNA for the CDR3 is TGTGCCAGTAGTATTGGGCCTGGCTACACCTTC.

V usage is TRBV9 and J usage is TRBJ1-4; no definite D call. This CDR3 has 14 amino acids. Trimming removed 4 bases from V and 4 bases from J, with 11 bases in between. CDR1 SGDLS and CDR2 YYNGEE come from the germline V gene. This CDR3 reads CASSPGIHNEKLFF. Written as DNA, the CDR3 is TGTGCCAGCAGCCCCGGGATACATAATGAAAAACTGTTTTTT.

The chain has TRBV27 and TRBJ1-3, with 7 bases aligning to TRBD1. V shed 4 bases, J shed 3 bases, and the junction held 12 bases outside the gene matches. The CDR3 is 17 amino acids. Germline CDR1 MNHEY, CDR2 SMNVEV (reference sequence). The CDR3 loop reads CASSSMQGTAYGNTIYF. For the CDR3, the DNA is TGTGCCAGCAGTTCGATGCAAGGGACAGCATATGGAAACACCATATATTTT.

Regarding this clone: Other DNA sequences in the sample encode the same CDR3. J is TRBJ1-1 and V is TRBV5-4, with D perhaps matching TRBD1 (5 bases). The V and J ends lost 0 bases and 5 bases respectively, with 8 bases between them. The CDR3 sequence is 13 residues long. Looked up from germline, CDR1 is SGHNT and CDR2 is YYREEE (reference sequence). This chain's CDR3 is CASSLEGRTEAFF. CDR3 bases: TGTGCCAGCAGCTTGGAGGGGAGGACTGAAGCTTTCTTT.

The chain carries TRBV11-1 and TRBJ2-7; 7 bases are shared with TRBD2. Germline CDR1 reads SGHAT; CDR2 reads FQDESV (reference sequence). The CDR3 spans 15 residues. With 5 bases clipped from V and 1 base from J, the junction kept 8 bases outside the gene matches. CDR3 amino acids: CASSGGPGGSYEQYF. CDR3 nucleotides: TGTGCCAGCAGCGGCGGGCCCGGGGGGTCCTACGAGCAGTACTTC.